Below, 13 T cell receptor beta chains from the same sample are listed, as sequenced in a study of early stage breast cancer tumors. Sequencing used immunoSEQ multiplex PCR; TCRdb keeps in-frame clones, though not all of them. The sample records around 40,000 clones, around 72% being singletons. Sequencing was done on a sample of blood. The receptors derive from a person in their fifties with breast cancer.

The chain has TRBV5-6 and TRBJ2-1; TRBD2 aligns across 10 bases. Germline trimming cut 4 bases from V and 4 bases from J; bases unmatched to any gene: 8. In germline, CDR1 is SGHDT, CDR2 YYEEEE. The CDR3 contains 16 residues. The CDR3 here is CASSVPGLALYNEQFF. As DNA, the CDR3 is TGTGCCAGCAGCGTACCGGGACTAGCGCTGTACAATGAGCAGTTCTTC.

The rearrangement uses TRBV9 and TRBJ2-1; 10 nucleotides line up with TRBD1. Looked up from germline, CDR1 is SGDLS and CDR2 is YYNGEE. The CDR3 extends over 15 amino acids. Trimming took 1 base from V and 8 from J; bases not matched to a gene: 6. The CDR3 sequence: CASSVRGQGLDEQFF. CDR3 coding DNA: TGTGCCAGCAGCGTACGGGGACAGGGGTTGGATGAGCAGTTCTTC.

This chain connects TRBV27 to TRBJ2-7; 10 positions agree with TRBD1. CDR3 length equals 15 residues. V shed 5 bases, J shed 0 bases, and the junction held 4 bases outside the gene matches. The germline CDR1 and CDR2 sequences are MNHEY and SMNVEV (reference sequence). Written as DNA, the CDR3 is TGTGCCAGCAGTCCCGGGACAGGGGCCTCCTACGAGCAGTACTTC. Translation: CASSPGTGASYEQYF.

The V and J genes are TRBV19 and TRBJ2-5; 8 bases agree with TRBD1. This CDR3 region has 13 residues. CDR1 and CDR2 from the germline V gene are LNHDA and SQIVND (reference sequence). With 7 bases clipped from V and 5 bases from J, the junction kept 6 bases outside the gene matches. The CDR3 nucleotides are TGTGCCAGTATCGCCCGGGACAGGGAGACCCAGTACTTC. Encoded protein: CASIARDRETQYF. Drawing the rest from reference TRBV19 and TRBJ2-5, the complete variable domain is DGGITQSPKYLFRKEGQNVTLSCEQNLNHDAMYWYRQDPGQGLRLIYYSQIVNDFQKGDIAEGYSVSREKKESFPLTVTSAQKNPTAFYLCASIARDRETQYFGPGTRLLVL.

The gene calls are TRBV7-6 and TRBJ2-5; no definite D call. The CDR3 length is 14 residues. Germline CDR1 SGHVS, CDR2 FNYEAQ. V shed 2 bases and J shed 5 bases, with 12 bases lying between them. In nucleotides, the CDR3 is TGTGCCAGCAGCTTAAACTCAATCTGGGAGACCCAGTACTTC. It yields the protein CASSLNSIWETQYF.

This rearrangement joins TRBV25-1 to TRBJ2-3; 12 bases are shared with TRBD2. Germline V gene sequence: CDR1 MGHDK, CDR2 SYGVNS. The CDR3 loop spans 17 amino acids. With V trimmed by 4 bases and J by 6 bases, 11 bases remained unmatched. CDR3 sequence (DNA): TGTGCCAGCAGTGGCCGGGCTAGCGGGAGGGCCACGGATACGCAGTATTTT. Amino acids: CASSGRASGRATDTQYF.

The rearrangement links TRBV4-1 to TRBJ2-7; TRBD2 is a possible D gene (6 bases). The V gene lost 0 bases and the J gene lost 3 bases, with 15 bases spanning the gap. This CDR3 region has 16 residues. Germline CDR1 is MGHRA and CDR2 is YSYEKL. The CDR3 region has the DNA TGCGCCAGCAGCCAAGAGACTAGGGTCGGTATCTACGAGCAGTACTTC. Translation: CASSQETRVGIYEQYF.

The chain couples TRBV6-6 to TRBJ2-3; D is uncertain. Trimming left V 0 bases short and J 7 bases short, with 2 bases between. Germline CDR1 MNHNY, CDR2 SVGAGI (reference sequence). This CDR3 region has 11 residues. CDR3 sequence: CASSYSYTQYF. CDR3 DNA: TGTGCCAGCAGTTACTCCTATACGCAGTATTTT.

The genes are TRBV30 and TRBJ1-1, with 7 bases lining up with TRBD1. Losses at the gene ends were 4 bases for V and 5 bases for J; bases not matched to a gene: 10. The germline gives CDR1 GTSNPN, CDR2 SVGIG (reference sequence). The CDR3 runs 14 residues. The DNA for the CDR3 is TGTGCCTGGAATCGACAGGGAAGTGGTACTGAAGCTTTCTTT. Its protein is CAWNRQGSGTEAFF.

The CDR3 is CASSQERETNEKLFF. In DNA form, the CDR3 reads TGCGCCAGCAGCCAAGAGAGGGAAACTAATGAAAAACTGTTTTTT. The V gene is TRBV4-1, the J gene TRBJ1-4; D gene unclear. V shed 0 bases and J shed 1 base, with 6 bases lying between them. The CDR3 spans 15 residues. Germline assignment: CDR1 MGHRA and CDR2 YSYEKL.

A single count supports this clone. V gene TRBV10-1 combines with J gene TRBJ2-1, with 9 bases identical to TRBD2. This CDR3 is 16 amino acids long. From germline, CDR1 is WNHNN and CDR2 SYGVQD (reference sequence). The V and J ends lost 0 bases and 6 bases, in that order; junction bases with no gene match: 6. CDR3 in amino acids: CASSESRLAGLNEQFF. The CDR3 coding sequence is TGCGCCAGCAGTGAGTCTCGGCTAGCGGGGCTCAATGAGCAGTTCTTC.

The chain combines TRBV9 with TRBJ2-7; D is possibly TRBD2 (6 bases). Germline loops: CDR1 SGDLS, CDR2 YYNGEE. The CDR3 covers 16 residues. Between the trimmed V and J ends, which lost 3 bases and 0 bases, there was a span of 16 bases. The CDR3 bases are TGTGCCAGCAGCGCTGGGGTTCAGCGGGCCTCCTACGAGCAGTACTTC. It specifies CASSAGVQRASYEQYF.

This clone was detected a few times. V and J are TRBV7-9 and TRBJ1-4; no definite D call. With 9 bases removed from V and 8 bases from J, the gap between germline ends came to 10 bases. The CDR3 has 11 amino acids. CDR1 and CDR2 (germline): SEHNR, FQNEAQ (reference sequence). CDR3 sequence reads: CASQLSEKLFF. CDR3 DNA sequence: TGTGCCAGTCAACTGAGCGAAAAACTGTTTTTT. The full variable domain, with the rest looked up from reference TRBV7-9 and TRBJ1-4, is DTGVSQNPRHKITKRGQNVTFRCDPISEHNRLYWYRQTLGQGPEFLTYFQNEAQLEKSRLLSDRFSAERPKGSFSTLEIQRTEQGDSAMYLCASQLSEKLFFGSGTQLSVL.